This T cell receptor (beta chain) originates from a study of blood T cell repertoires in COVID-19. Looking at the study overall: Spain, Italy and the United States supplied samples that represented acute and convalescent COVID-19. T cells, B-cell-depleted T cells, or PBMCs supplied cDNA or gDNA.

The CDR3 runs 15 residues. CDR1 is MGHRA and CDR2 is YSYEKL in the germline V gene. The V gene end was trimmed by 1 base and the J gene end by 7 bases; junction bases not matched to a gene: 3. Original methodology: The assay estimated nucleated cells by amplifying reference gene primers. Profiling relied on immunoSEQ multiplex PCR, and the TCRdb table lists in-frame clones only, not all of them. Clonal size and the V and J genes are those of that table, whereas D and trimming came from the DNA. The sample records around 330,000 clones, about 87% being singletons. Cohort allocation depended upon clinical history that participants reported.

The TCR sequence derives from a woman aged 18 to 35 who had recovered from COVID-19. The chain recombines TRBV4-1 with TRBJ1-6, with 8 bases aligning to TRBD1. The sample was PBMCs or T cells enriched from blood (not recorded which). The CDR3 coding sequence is TGCGCCAGCAGCCAAGTGGACAGGGTCAATTCACCCCTCCACTTT. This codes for CASSQVDRVNSPLHF.